This TCR beta chain was identified during a study of cytomegalovirus exposure and HLA in healthy donors. In germline, CDR1 is SEHNR, CDR2 FQNEAQ (reference sequence). The CDR3 has 14 amino acids. The J segment lost 6 bases and the V segment lost 5 bases, leaving 6 bases of the junction unmatched. There are a few counts of this clone. Its antigen is unknown. The study's findings and limits: CMV antigen specificity of a few CMV-associated chains was confirmed in vitro.

Primers: 60 Vbeta forward and 13 Jbeta reverse. The protocol was immunoSEQ multiplex PCR, while the TCRdb copy is restricted to in-frame clones and leaves out a portion. Of approximately 160,000 clones listed, around 72% are singletons. The V gene is TRBV7-9, the J gene TRBJ2-2; 7 bases are shared with TRBD1. This sequence originates from a woman in her forties or fifties in good health and CMV-seropositive. Sequenced: PBMCs. DNA of the CDR3: TGTGCCAGCAGCACTCCGACAGGGTCCGGGGAGCTGTTTTTT. It specifies CASSTPTGSGELFF.